The source of this TCR beta chain is a study of CD8+CD57+ T cells in acquired aplastic anemia (dated by TCRdb to the late 2010s). Background for the entire study: A mean of about 3.2 ug of DNA, ranging from roughly 0.18 to 30 ug, was extracted from sorted CD4+ and CD8+ cells. An average of approximately 10 million reads for CD4+ cells and approximately 11 million reads for CD8+ cells was obtained from healthy donor samples. Here is what the overall study found, with its caveats: Roughly 29 CD8+ CDR3 sequences were found to be shared between patients and controls, but these sequences appeared to be highly expressed in patients and within the immunodominant clones of the patients. No significant difference in CD8+ Simpson's diversity was found between patients and healthy controls (P=0.060).

CDR3 length: 14 amino acids, cysteine to phenylalanine. Left in the record is the CDR3 DNA by itself, 42 bases read in frame from the first base. Based on the germline V gene (reference sequence), the CDR1 and CDR2 sequences are DFQATT and SNEGSKA. V and J lose 0 bases and 0 bases, and a span of 5 bases separates them. This clonotype was picked up many times. There is no known antigen for this receptor. Qualities for individual bases were not recorded, and no much larger clone is one base off. Genomic DNA was used as template for profiling of TCR beta VDJ combinations and CDR3 sequences. An Illumina HiSeq 2000 was the platform used for TCR repertoire sequencing. The authors processed their data as follows. TRBV/TRBJ rearrangement plots, CDR3 size and DJ length profiles, and Simpson's diversity index were used to evaluate the repertoires. The most abundant DNA sequence in the deep sequencing data was defined as the immunodominant clone. CDR3 amino acid sequences were checked for sharing across subjects and were also compared against the VDJdb database and published repertoires. TCRdb ran its own pipeline on the public reads, namely fastp trimming at Q25 and MiXCR clone calling, and kept in-frame beta chains. CDR3 protein sequences are deduplicated, and each keeps its most common genes and DNA. TCRdb's processing, not the authors' own work, is the source of the V and J calls. The sample table contains some 44,000 distinct CDR3 sequences; only one count was recorded for approximately 67% of them. Clones ranked in the top ten supply 20% to 30% of the sample.

The study deep-sequenced TCR repertoires of sorted CD4+ and CD8+ blood T cells from severe aplastic anemia patients and healthy subjects. Ficoll-Paque density gradient centrifugation was used to isolate peripheral blood mononuclear cells. Before DNA extraction, CD4+ and CD8+ T cells were sorted with FACS or magnetic beads. The chain employs TRBV20-1 and TRBJ1-4, with an unclear D gene assignment. Material for sequencing was sorted CD4+, CD8+, or CD8+CD57+ T cells (not recorded which) from PBMCs. The sequence came from a human donor in good health, serving as a control. Read as DNA, the sequence is TGCAGTGCTAGAGACCGCGCAACTAATGAAAAACTGTTTTTT. Its translation reads: CSARDRATNEKLFF.